Following are 23 T cell receptor beta chains from one sample sequenced in a study of CD8 T cells in Susac syndrome. RNA in amounts of roughly 0.45 to 1 ug was reverse transcribed with random hexamers. In TCRdb, the immunoSEQ multiplex PCR reads were re-called with MiXCR into one record per CDR3 protein. The repertoire consists of 120,000 to 150,000 distinct CDR3 sequences, with about 95% occurring once and the leading ten covering over 0.095%. The sequenced material came from CD4+ T cells from PBMCs. These receptors came from a human donor with multiple sclerosis.

The genes are TRBV7-9 and TRBJ2-7, with 7 bases matching TRBD2. CDR3 length: 13 residues. Germline loops: CDR1 SEHNR, CDR2 FQNEAQ (reference sequence). V lost 5 bases, J lost 4 bases, and 5 bases stayed unmatched. Here the CDR3 reads CASSRGSTYEQYF. Here the CDR3 DNA reads TGTGCCAGCAGCCGCGGGAGCACTTACGAGCAGTACTTC.

V and J are TRBV13 and TRBJ1-1; 7 nucleotides align to TRBD1. The germline gives CDR1 PRHDT, CDR2 FYEKMQ (reference sequence). With V trimmed by 4 bases and J by 3 bases, 5 bases remained unmatched. The CDR3 consists of 14 residues. The CDR3: CASSSRDSDTEAFF. CDR3 bases: TGTGCCAGCAGCTCCCGGGACAGCGACACTGAAGCTTTCTTT.

The rearrangement joins TRBV20-1 to TRBJ2-5; 7 bases agree with TRBD2. Looked up from germline, CDR1 is DFQATT and CDR2 is SNEGSKA (reference sequence). The CDR3 has 14 amino acids. J was trimmed by 3 bases and V by 4 bases; bases with no gene match: 8. CDR3 nucleotides: TGCAGTGCTAAGAAAGCGGGAAGAGAAGAGACCCAGTACTTC. Translated, it gives CSAKKAGREETQYF.

This rearrangement joins TRBV6-1 to TRBJ2-7, with 12 nucleotides matching TRBD2. In germline, CDR1 is MNHNS, CDR2 SASEGT. V trimming: 7 bases; J trimming: 3 bases; junction bases outside the gene matches: 4. This CDR3 has 14 amino acids. The CDR3 DNA reads TGTGCCAGCACTAAGGGACTAGCGGGCTACGAGCAGTACTTC. It translates to CASTKGLAGYEQYF.

CDR3 region: CASSPRDSRSEQYF. The CDR3 region has the DNA TGTGCCAGCAGCCCGCGGGACTCCCGTTCCGAGCAGTACTTC. The genes are TRBV7-2 and TRBJ2-7, with a weak D call TRBD2 (6 bases). CDR1 is SGHTA and CDR2 is FQGNSA in the germline V gene. There are 14 residues in the CDR3. Trimming removed 5 bases from V and 6 bases from J, with 17 bases in between.

This clonotype was detected only once. The V gene is TRBV29-1, the J gene TRBJ2-1; TRBD2 aligns across 8 bases. This CDR3 region has 15 residues. Unmatched junction bases numbered 11, after V lost 3 bases and J lost 7 bases. CDR1 SQVTM and CDR2 ANQGSEA come from the germline V gene. The CDR3, as DNA: TGCAGCGTTGATGCAGCGGGAGATCCCTGGAATGAGCAGTTCTTC. This encodes CSVDAAGDPWNEQFF.

DNA of the CDR3: TGTGCCAGCAGTTTAGACCCACGATCTAATGAAAAACTGTTTTTT. This codes for CASSLDPRSNEKLFF. The chain is built from TRBV28 and TRBJ1-4; D is uncertain. The germline V gene encodes CDR1 MDHEN and CDR2 SYDVKM. Trimming cost V 2 bases and J 3 bases, with 10 bases left between them. The CDR3 has 15 amino acids.

The CDR3 nucleotides are TGTGCCAGCAGCCTGGGACTAGCACCCCGGGGATCCTACGAGCAGTACTTC. It specifies CASSLGLAPRGSYEQYF. The chain employs TRBV14 and TRBJ2-7, with TRBD2 matching over 9 bases. The CDR3 covers 17 residues. The V and J ends lost 4 bases and 1 base, in that order; junction bases with no gene match: 11. In germline, CDR1 is SGHDN, CDR2 FVKESK.

V gene TRBV13 combines with J gene TRBJ2-5; tentatively, D is TRBD2 (5 bases). V shed 5 bases and J shed 5 bases, with 15 bases lying between them. This CDR3 spans 14 amino acids. CDR1 is PRHDT and CDR2 is FYEKMQ in the germline V gene (reference sequence). The CDR3 region has the DNA TGTGCCAGCAGCAGGACTGGATCTGGTGAGACCCAGTACTTC. Translated: CASSRTGSGETQYF. Supplemented by reference TRBV13 and TRBJ2-5, the full variable domain reads AAGVIQSPRHLIKEKRETATLKCYPIPRHDTVYWYQQGPGQDPQFLISFYEKMQSDKGSIPDRFSAQQFSDYHSELNMSSLELGDSALYFCASSRTGSGETQYFGPGTRLLVL.

The chain uses TRBV25-1 and TRBJ2-5, with 7 bases identical to TRBD1. Trimming cost V 4 bases and J 2 bases; bases outside gene matches: 10. CDR1 and CDR2 (germline): MGHDK, SYGVNS. CDR3 length: 16 residues. CDR3 bases: TGTGCCAGCAGTGCCCGACAGGGTCTGAAGCAAGAGACCCAGTACTTC. This encodes CASSARQGLKQETQYF.

The gene calls are TRBV30 and TRBJ1-5; no reliable D call. The CDR3 spans 13 residues. V was pared by 4 bases and J by 5 bases, with 12 bases between. Germline loops: CDR1 GTSNPN, CDR2 SVGIG (reference sequence). Here the CDR3 DNA reads TGTGCCTGGACAGAGGCAAGCGATCAGCCCCAGCATTTT. Protein sequence: CAWTEASDQPQHF. The variable domain in full, completed from reference TRBV30 and TRBJ1-5, reads SQTIHQWPATLVQPVGSPLSLECTVEGTSNPNLYWYRQAAGRGLQLLFYSVGIGQISSEVPQNLSASRPQDRQFILSSKKLLLSDSGFYLCAWTEASDQPQHFGDGTRLSIL.

The V gene is TRBV12-3 or TRBV12-4, the J gene TRBJ1-1; D unresolved. Trimming pared 3 bases from V and 3 bases from J, leaving 8 bases between. This CDR3 region has 13 residues. DNA for the CDR3: TGTGCCAGCAGTTTTCGGTGGGACACTGAAGCTTTCTTT. It specifies CASSFRWDTEAFF.

This chain uses TRBV4-3 with TRBJ2-1, with D perhaps matching TRBD1 (7 bases). Trimming took off 9 bases at V and 5 bases at J, with 17 bases between the two ends. This CDR3 is built from 14 residues. Germline assignment: CDR1 LGHNA and CDR2 YSLEER. DNA for the CDR3: TGCGCCAGTCGACGCGGGACAGCAAACAATGAGCAGTTCTTC. Translation: CASRRGTANNEQFF.

The V call is TRBV28, the J call TRBJ1-2; D not certain. Trimming took 4 bases from V and 8 from J, leaving 11 bases between them. In germline, CDR1 is MDHEN, CDR2 SYDVKM. The CDR3 runs 12 residues. The CDR3 coding sequence is TGTGCCAGCAGTTCCGATATTAGGGGCTACACCTTC. Amino acids: CASSSDIRGYTF.

This clonotype was seen once. CDR3 sequence (DNA): TGTGCCAGTTGGGCCCGGGACAGGGAAAAGACCCAGTACTTC. This sequence encodes CASWARDREKTQYF. The chain combines TRBV6-2 or TRBV6-3 with TRBJ2-5, with 9 bases that match TRBD1. Germline V gene lookup returns CDR1 MNHEY and CDR2 SVGEGT. The V gene end was trimmed by 9 bases and the J gene end by 6 bases; junction bases not matched to a gene: 11. The CDR3 runs 14 residues.

The CDR3 DNA is TGTGCCAGCAGCCCGGATGGGGCGAGGCCGGAGCAGTACTTC. Its protein is CASSPDGARPEQYF. This chain joins TRBV9 and TRBJ2-7, with a possible D match to TRBD1 (5 bases). V was clipped by 4 bases and J by 7 bases, with 18 bases between them. The CDR3 totals 14 residues. CDR1 and CDR2 (germline): SGDLS, YYNGEE.

V and J are TRBV7-9 and TRBJ1-1; no firm D call. The CDR3 sequence is 13 residues long. The germline V gene encodes CDR1 SEHNR and CDR2 FQNEAQ (reference sequence). Trimming took off 5 bases at V and 6 bases at J, with 13 bases between the two ends. The CDR3 DNA reads TGTGCCAGCAGCCCCGTCCGGCGGGCTGAAGCTTTCTTT. This encodes CASSPVRRAEAFF.

The chain uses TRBV7-9 and TRBJ2-6; no clear D. Germline CDR1 and CDR2: SEHNR and FQNEAQ (reference sequence). V gave up 5 bases and J gave up 0 bases, with 14 bases separating them. The CDR3 totals 17 residues. The CDR3 sequence is CASSPRRTGSGANVLTF. The CDR3, as DNA: TGTGCCAGCAGCCCCCGTCGCACGGGCTCTGGGGCCAACGTCCTGACTTTC.

The chain employs TRBV3-1 and TRBJ2-1; 10 bases match TRBD2. Germline CDR1 is LGHDT and CDR2 is YNNKEL (reference sequence). The CDR3 covers 15 residues. V lost 0 bases to trimming and J lost 9 bases; unmatched junction nucleotides: 5. CDR3 residues: CASSQDLAGAPEQFF. The CDR3 DNA reads TGTGCCAGCAGCCAAGATCTAGCGGGAGCCCCTGAGCAGTTCTTC.

The V call is TRBV7-9, the J call TRBJ1-1, with D possibly matching TRBD1 (5 bases). The CDR3 spans 15 residues. In germline, CDR1 is SEHNR, CDR2 FQNEAQ (reference sequence). With 4 bases removed from V and 4 bases from J, the gap between germline ends came to 16 bases. The CDR3, as DNA: TGTGCCAGCAGCTCCCGGGACGCACGGCTCACTGAAGCTTTCTTT. As protein: CASSSRDARLTEAFF.

The V and J genes are TRBV20-1 and TRBJ2-7; no firm D call. The V gene's germline CDR1 is DFQATT and CDR2 SNEGSKA (reference sequence). V gave up 7 bases and J gave up 2 bases, with 15 bases separating them. This CDR3 spans 13 amino acids. DNA of the CDR3: TGCAGTGAGCTTCCCGTTGGAACCTACGAGCAGTACTTC. It yields the protein CSELPVGTYEQYF.

The CDR3 coding sequence is TGTGCCAGCAGTTTATTGGTTAATCAGCCCCAGCATTTT. Amino acid sequence: CASSLLVNQPQHF. The chain is built from TRBV27 and TRBJ1-5; D gene ambiguous. CDR3 length equals 13 residues. Trimming removed 1 base from V and 4 bases from J, with 5 bases in between. The germline gives CDR1 MNHEY, CDR2 SMNVEV (reference sequence).

The chain joins TRBV20-1 to TRBJ2-1; D might be TRBD1 or TRBD2, each matching 5 bases. The CDR3 loop spans 17 amino acids. The germline V gene has CDR1 DFQATT and CDR2 SNEGSKA (reference sequence). V was shortened by 2 bases and J by 2 bases, with 19 bases between the two germline ends. CDR3 nucleotide sequence: TGCAGTGCTAGAATGTTAGGGACCGGAGGACCCTACAATGAGCAGTTCTTC. This encodes CSARMLGTGGPYNEQFF.